These T cell receptor beta chains were read from a single sample in a study of shared clonotypes between healthy human individuals. TCRdb keeps only in-frame clones here, not all; method: immunoSEQ multiplex PCR. The top ten hold 24% of the sample, which has more than 550,000 clones, about 92% seen once. Sequences were obtained from naive CD8+ T cells sorted from blood. The receptors here all came from a man aged 25 to 45 in good health. The CDR3 runs from the conserved cysteine through the conserved F or W. D genes are given only for firm matches. Clone size is not always given. Where it is, it says once, few, many or a class for expanded clones.

clone size: -; CDR3 length: 15; D gene: -; J gene: TRBJ2-7; V gene: TRBV14; CDR3 DNA: TGTGCCAGCAGCCAAGGAGGGGGTGCCCCCTACGAGCAGTACTTC; CDR3 protein: CASSQGGGAPYEQYF
clone size: -; CDR3 length: 17; D gene: -; J gene: TRBJ1-3; V gene: TRBV7-6; CDR3 DNA: TGTGCCAGCAGCTTAAGGGACCGTATGTACTCTGGAAACACCATATATTTT; CDR3 protein: CASSLRDRMYSGNTIYF
clone size: -; CDR3 length: 16; D gene: -; J gene: TRBJ2-1; V gene: TRBV19; CDR3 DNA: TGTGCCAGTAGTAGGGGCGAGGGAAGGTCCTACAATGAGCAGTTCTTC; CDR3 protein: CASSRGEGRSYNEQFF
clone size: -; CDR3 length: 11; D gene: TRBD1; J gene: TRBJ2-1; V gene: TRBV5-6; CDR3 DNA: TGTGCCAGCAGCTTCCGACAGGGGCAGTTCTTC; CDR3 protein: CASSFRQGQFF
clone size: few; CDR3 length: 12; D gene: -; J gene: TRBJ2-1; V gene: TRBV28; CDR3 DNA: TGTGCCAGCAGTTTTGAAATCAAGGAGCAGTTCTTC; CDR3 protein: CASSFEIKEQFF
clone size: -; CDR3 length: 14; D gene: TRBD1; J gene: TRBJ2-7; V gene: TRBV28; CDR3 DNA: TGTGCCAGCAGTTTAACTGGGACAGGGGTCGAGCAGTACTTC; CDR3 protein: CASSLTGTGVEQYF
clone size: -; CDR3 length: 12; D gene: -; J gene: TRBJ1-4; V gene: TRBV28; CDR3 DNA: TGTGCCAGCAGTGGCCGGGAAGAAAAACTGTTTTTT; CDR3 protein: CASSGREEKLFF
clone size: once; CDR3 length: 13; D gene: -; J gene: TRBJ2-7; V gene: TRBV27; CDR3 DNA: TGTGCCAGCAGTTTGGGGCCACTACGAGAGCAGTACTTC; CDR3 protein: CASSLGPLREQYF
clone size: -; CDR3 length: 15; D gene: -; J gene: TRBJ1-2; V gene: TRBV19; CDR3 DNA: TGTGCCAGTAGTGAGGACGGCTGGGTAGGGCTTGGCTACACCTTC; CDR3 protein: CASSEDGWVGLGYTF
clone size: -; CDR3 length: 14; D gene: -; J gene: TRBJ2-5; V gene: TRBV5-6; CDR3 DNA: TGTGCCAGCAGGCGGGACAGAAACCAAGAGACCCAGTACTTC; CDR3 protein: CASRRDRNQETQYF
clone size: -; CDR3 length: 12; D gene: -; J gene: TRBJ2-1; V gene: TRBV7-9; CDR3 DNA: TGTGCCAGCAGCCAAGGTTTGAATGAGCAGTTCTTC; CDR3 protein: CASSQGLNEQFF
clone size: -; CDR3 length: 15; D gene: -; J gene: TRBJ1-5; V gene: TRBV19; CDR3 DNA: TGTGCCAGTACCCCTTCGGGAGGGTCGGTTCAGCCCCAGCATTTT; CDR3 protein: CASTPSGGSVQPQHF
clone size: -; CDR3 length: 14; D gene: -; J gene: TRBJ2-5; V gene: TRBV11-2; CDR3 DNA: TGTGCCAGCTCCGGGGGAACCTTCCAAGAGACCCAGTACTTC; CDR3 protein: CASSGGTFQETQYF
clone size: -; CDR3 length: 15; D gene: -; J gene: TRBJ2-5; V gene: TRBV18; CDR3 DNA: TGTGCCAGCTCACCAAGTTACGCGGATCAAGAGACCCAGTACTTC; CDR3 protein: CASSPSYADQETQYF
clone size: -; CDR3 length: 17; D gene: TRBD2; J gene: TRBJ2-1; V gene: TRBV19; CDR3 DNA: TGTGCCAGTAGTATAGAACTAGCGGGAGGATCCTACAATGAGCAGTTCTTC; CDR3 protein: CASSIELAGGSYNEQFF
clone size: -; CDR3 length: 13; D gene: -; J gene: TRBJ2-1; V gene: TRBV10-2; CDR3 DNA: TGCGCCAGCAGTCGTTACTCCAGCGATGAGCAGTTCTTC; CDR3 protein: CASSRYSSDEQFF
clone size: -; CDR3 length: 18; D gene: TRBD1; J gene: TRBJ2-5; V gene: TRBV18; CDR3 DNA: TGTGCCAGCTCACCACCGGCCGGGACAGATAAGAGGGAAGAGACCCAGTACTTC; CDR3 protein: CASSPPAGTDKREETQYF
clone size: -; CDR3 length: 13; D gene: -; J gene: TRBJ2-2; V gene: TRBV9; CDR3 DNA: TGTGCCAGCGGGATCTCGAACACCGGGGAGCTGTTTTTT; CDR3 protein: CASGISNTGELFF
clone size: -; CDR3 length: 15; D gene: TRBD1; J gene: TRBJ2-7; V gene: TRBV11-1; CDR3 DNA: TGTGCCAGCAGCATAAACAGGGGGCCCGGCTACGAGCAGTACTTC; CDR3 protein: CASSINRGPGYEQYF
clone size: -; CDR3 length: 16; D gene: TRBD2; J gene: TRBJ2-5; V gene: TRBV18; CDR3 DNA: TGTGCCAGCTCACCAACCCAGGGTAGCGGGAGCCAGACCCAGTACTTC; CDR3 protein: CASSPTQGSGSQTQYF
clone size: -; CDR3 length: 14; D gene: -; J gene: TRBJ2-7; V gene: TRBV7-7; CDR3 DNA: TGTGCTAGCAGCGTACTCGGGGCTTCCTACGAGCAGTACTTC; CDR3 protein: CASSVLGASYEQYF
clone size: -; CDR3 length: 12; D gene: -; J gene: TRBJ2-7; V gene: TRBV27; CDR3 DNA: TGTGCCAGCCGGCGGGGAAGGAACGAGCAGTACTTC; CDR3 protein: CASRRGRNEQYF
clone size: -; CDR3 length: 16; D gene: -; J gene: TRBJ2-1; V gene: TRBV30; CDR3 DNA: TGTGCCTGGAGTGTACTGGACGGAGATGCGGGCAATGAGCAGTTCTTC; CDR3 protein: CAWSVLDGDAGNEQFF
clone size: -; CDR3 length: 11; D gene: -; J gene: TRBJ1-2; V gene: TRBV29-1; CDR3 DNA: TGCAGCGTTGAAGACAGGGATGGCTACACCTTC; CDR3 protein: CSVEDRDGYTF
clone size: -; CDR3 length: 13; D gene: -; J gene: TRBJ2-7; V gene: TRBV15; CDR3 DNA: TGTGCCACCAGCAGCGGGAACTCCTACGAGCAGTACTTC; CDR3 protein: CATSSGNSYEQYF
clone size: -; CDR3 length: 15; D gene: TRBD1; J gene: TRBJ2-4; V gene: TRBV27; CDR3 DNA: TGTGCCAGCAGCCGCGACAGGGGAGCCAAAAACATTCAGTACTTC; CDR3 protein: CASSRDRGAKNIQYF
clone size: once; CDR3 length: 12; D gene: -; J gene: TRBJ2-5; V gene: TRBV7-9; CDR3 DNA: TGTGCCAGCTTTGAAAGAGAAGAGACCCAGTACTTC; CDR3 protein: CASFEREETQYF
clone size: -; CDR3 length: 13; D gene: -; J gene: TRBJ2-5; V gene: TRBV2; CDR3 DNA: TGTGCCATCTCGGAGGGGGGTTTTGAGACCCAGTACTTC; CDR3 protein: CAISEGGFETQYF
clone size: once; CDR3 length: 14; D gene: TRBD2; J gene: TRBJ2-7; V gene: TRBV7-7; CDR3 DNA: TGTGCCAGCAGCGCCAGCGGGAGTAGGAACGAGCAGTACTTC; CDR3 protein: CASSASGSRNEQYF
clone size: once; CDR3 length: 15; D gene: -; J gene: TRBJ2-7; V gene: TRBV29-1; CDR3 DNA: TGCAGCGTTTCCGCACCATTCGTACAGCCCTACGAGCAGTACTTC; CDR3 protein: CSVSAPFVQPYEQYF
clone size: -; CDR3 length: 13; D gene: -; J gene: TRBJ2-7; V gene: TRBV7-9; CDR3 DNA: TGTGCCAGCAGCTTAGTAGTAGTAAACGAGCAGTACTTC; CDR3 protein: CASSLVVVNEQYF
clone size: -; CDR3 length: 14; D gene: TRBD1; J gene: TRBJ1-2; V gene: TRBV5-4; CDR3 DNA: TGTGCCAGCAGCCCGGGGACAGGCTATGAAGGCTACACCTTC; CDR3 protein: CASSPGTGYEGYTF
clone size: -; CDR3 length: 17; D gene: TRBD2; J gene: TRBJ2-5; V gene: TRBV7-9; CDR3 DNA: TGTGCCAGCAGCTTCCGGTCAAACAGGGCGGGGGGTGAGACCCAGTACTTC; CDR3 protein: CASSFRSNRAGGETQYF
clone size: -; CDR3 length: 17; D gene: -; J gene: TRBJ1-2; V gene: TRBV15; CDR3 DNA: TGTGCCACCAGCAGAGATTTGGACAGCCTAACTAACTATGGCTACACCTTC; CDR3 protein: CATSRDLDSLTNYGYTF
clone size: -; CDR3 length: 15; D gene: -; J gene: TRBJ2-2; V gene: TRBV9; CDR3 DNA: TGTGCCAGCAGCCCGATCAGTGGCTATCCCGGGGAGCTGTTTTTT; CDR3 protein: CASSPISGYPGELFF
clone size: -; CDR3 length: 14; D gene: -; J gene: TRBJ2-7; V gene: TRBV9; CDR3 DNA: TGTGCCAGCAGCTCCACGGAGAAGGTCTACGAGCAGTACTTC; CDR3 protein: CASSSTEKVYEQYF
clone size: -; CDR3 length: 17; D gene: TRBD1; J gene: TRBJ1-1; V gene: TRBV4-1; CDR3 DNA: TGCGCCAGCAGCCAAGATCACGAAAGGGGGCGCGGGGCTGAAGCTTTCTTT; CDR3 protein: CASSQDHERGRGAEAFF